This passage covers 23 T cell receptor beta chains from one sample sequenced in a study of OX40 agonist ivuxolimab in advanced cancers. Assay: immunoSEQ multiplex PCR; the TCRdb copy retains only in-frame clones and omits some. Here the sample spans some 58,000 clones, 70% to 90% being singletons. This material consisted of CD4+ or CD8+ T cells sorted from blood, taken in a trial of the OX40 agonist ivuxolimab. These receptors all stem from an adult with an advanced solid tumor such as melanoma, head and neck, liver or kidney cancer.

The chain combines TRBV5-4 with TRBJ2-5, with 7 positions matching TRBD2. This CDR3 is 15 amino acids long. Germline V gene data show CDR1 as SGHNT and CDR2 as YYREEE (reference sequence). The V segment lost 1 base and the J segment 4 bases; nucleotides outside the gene matches: 7. The CDR3 spells CASSLSRGSSETQYF. CDR3 sequence (DNA): TGTGCCAGCAGCTTGTCTCGCGGGAGCTCAGAGACCCAGTACTTC.

The chain has TRBV7-9 and TRBJ2-7, with 9 bases aligning to TRBD1. Germline trimming cut 5 bases from V and 4 bases from J; bases unmatched to any gene: 9. Looked up from germline, CDR1 is SEHNR and CDR2 is FQNEAQ (reference sequence). The CDR3 is made up of 15 amino acids. In nucleotides, the CDR3 is TGTGCCAGCAGCCCGGGACAGGGTGAGGGTTACGAGCAGTACTTC. Its translation: CASSPGQGEGYEQYF. Combining the CDR3 with reference TRBV7-9 and TRBJ2-7 gives the whole variable domain DTGVSQNPRHKITKRGQNVTFRCDPISEHNRLYWYRQTLGQGPEFLTYFQNEAQLEKSRLLSDRFSAERPKGSFSTLEIQRTEQGDSAMYLCASSPGQGEGYEQYFGPGTRLTVT.

In DNA, the CDR3 is TGCGCCAGCAGCCAAGGAGGGGGCCAGGCTAATGAAAAACTGTTTTTT. Amino acid sequence: CASSQGGGQANEKLFF. The rearrangement joins TRBV4-1 to TRBJ1-4; TRBD1 matches 7 bases. Germline CDR1 is MGHRA and CDR2 is YSYEKL. The V gene end was trimmed by 1 base and the J gene end by 3 bases; junction bases not matched to a gene: 5. The CDR3 extends over 16 amino acids.

This sequence joins TRBV19 and TRBJ2-1, with 13 positions matching TRBD2. This CDR3 has 16 amino acids. Trimming took 0 bases from V and 7 from J; bases not matched to a gene: 3. Germline loops: CDR1 LNHDA, CDR2 SQIVND (reference sequence). CDR3 protein: CASSIDQTSGRNEQFF. The CDR3 DNA is TGTGCCAGTAGTATAGACCAGACTAGCGGGAGGAATGAGCAGTTCTTC.

V and J are TRBV15 and TRBJ2-3; no definite D call. This CDR3 has 14 amino acids. CDR1 and CDR2 from the germline V gene are LNHNV and YYDKDF (reference sequence). V was clipped by 3 bases and J by 4 bases, with 11 bases between them. CDR3 DNA: TGTGCCACCAGCAGTCTTTCACGAGCAGATACGCAGTATTTT. It is translated as CATSSLSRADTQYF.

This clone came up once. The CDR3, as DNA: TGTGCCAGCAGCTCTACAGGGTTCCCCTACGAGCAGTACTTC. Amino acids: CASSSTGFPYEQYF. The V gene is TRBV7-2, the J gene TRBJ2-7, with TRBD1 as a possible D gene (6 bases). This CDR3 has 14 residues. Deletions cut 4 bases from V and 2 bases from J, with 12 bases between. In germline, CDR1 is SGHTA, CDR2 FQGNSA.

The genes are TRBV15 and TRBJ1-3; 7 bases line up with TRBD1. The CDR3 length is 16 residues. CDR1 is LNHNV and CDR2 is YYDKDF in the germline V gene (reference sequence). Losses at the gene ends were 0 bases for V and 1 base for J; bases not matched to a gene: 3. The CDR3 bases are TGTGCCACCAGCAGAGACAGGGGGGCGTCTGGAAACACCATATATTTT. It specifies CATSRDRGASGNTIYF.

V gene TRBV7-2 combines with J gene TRBJ2-7; 7 bases line up with TRBD1. J was trimmed by 2 bases and V by 5 bases; bases with no gene match: 6. The CDR3 has 14 amino acids. Germline-derived CDR1 and CDR2 are SGHTA and FQGNSA. The CDR3, as DNA: TGTGCCAGCAGCCAACCAGGGGGTCCCTACGAGCAGTACTTC. Its protein product is CASSQPGGPYEQYF.

This sequence joins TRBV7-3 and TRBJ2-2; D is undetermined. Germline loops: CDR1 SGHTA, CDR2 FQGTGA. Trimming took 3 bases from V and 2 from J, leaving 1 base between them. The CDR3 is 12 amino acids. The CDR3 loop reads CASSFNTGELFF. CDR3 in DNA: TGTGCCAGCAGCTTCAACACCGGGGAGCTGTTTTTT.

This clone has just a few counts. The rearrangement uses TRBV5-4 and TRBJ1-2; 8 bases are a match to TRBD1. Unmatched junction bases numbered 9, after V lost 3 bases and J lost 5 bases. The CDR3 spans 15 residues. Germline V gene lookup returns CDR1 SGHNT and CDR2 YYREEE (reference sequence). This chain's CDR3 is CASSSTNDRGYGYTF. DNA of the CDR3: TGTGCCAGCAGCTCAACCAACGACAGGGGATATGGCTACACCTTC. Variable domain in full (rest from reference TRBV5-4 and TRBJ1-2): ETGVTQSPTHLIKTRGQQVTLRCSSQSGHNTVSWYQQALGQGPQFIFQYYREEENGRGNFPPRFSGLQFPNYSSELNVNALELDDSALYLCASSSTNDRGYGYTFGSGTRLTVV.

The genes are TRBV7-2 and TRBJ1-2; 7 bases align to TRBD1. The CDR3 is 15 residues long. Germline values: CDR1 SGHTA, CDR2 FQGNSA. V shed 4 bases and J 7 bases; nucleotides not matched to a gene: 12. CDR3 DNA sequence: TGTGCCAGCAGCTCCCGGTCAGGGGGTATAGCTGGCTACACCTTC. It specifies CASSSRSGGIAGYTF.

This clone showed up just once. J is TRBJ2-1 and V is TRBV23-1, with 10 bases that match TRBD2. TRBV23-1 is identified as an open reading frame with a role that is uncertain. The CDR3 is made up of 18 amino acids. V lost 0 bases and J lost 7; bases outside the gene matches: 12. CDR3 amino acids: CASSQSQNEREGQNEQFF. DNA for the CDR3: TGCGCCAGCAGTCAATCCCAAAACGAGCGGGAGGGCCAAAATGAGCAGTTCTTC.

The chain has TRBV6-4 and TRBJ2-6; the D is unclear. Trimming removed 8 bases at V and 1 base at J, with 9 bases between. Germline V lookup: CDR1 MRHNA, CDR2 SNTAGT. The CDR3 contains 14 residues. The CDR3 here is CASAGWSGANVLTF. CDR3 bases: TGTGCCAGCGCTGGATGGTCTGGGGCCAACGTCCTGACTTTC.

V and J are TRBV6-5 and TRBJ2-3, with D perhaps matching TRBD1 (5 bases). The CDR3 is made up of 14 amino acids. Looked up from germline, CDR1 is MNHEY and CDR2 is SVGAGI. Trimming removed 6 bases at V and 0 bases at J, with 10 bases between. The CDR3 coding sequence is TGTGCCAGCAGGGGGCCTGTGAGCACAGATACGCAGTATTTT. It translates to CASRGPVSTDTQYF.

The CDR3 bases are TGTGCCAGCAGCCATCTGGCCAGCGGGAACTATGGCTACACCTTC. Translating gives CASSHLASGNYGYTF. The chain is built from TRBV7-8 and TRBJ1-2; no clear D gene. This CDR3 has 15 amino acids. The germline V gene has CDR1 SGHVS and CDR2 FQNEAQ. V was shortened by 5 bases and J by 2 bases, with 15 bases between the two germline ends.

This chain connects TRBV5-4 to TRBJ2-3; a weak D match, TRBD2 (6 bases). Germline loops: CDR1 SGHNT, CDR2 YYREEE (reference sequence). Trimming shortened V by 1 base and J by 7 bases, and 16 bases separated the two germline ends. This CDR3 has 15 residues. CDR3 in DNA: TGTGCCAGCAGCTTGAGGGGCGGAGGGCCAAATACGCAGTATTTT. Its translation is CASSLRGGGPNTQYF.

V usage is TRBV19 and J usage is TRBJ1-5; TRBD1 might be the D (5 bases). V gave up 2 bases and J gave up 2 bases, with 7 bases separating them. Germline CDR1 LNHDA, CDR2 SQIVND (reference sequence). This CDR3 is built from 14 residues. The DNA for the CDR3 is TGTGCCAGTAGTATAACGGGGGGCAATCAGCCCCAGCATTTT. Translated, it gives CASSITGGNQPQHF. Complete variable domain (other parts from reference TRBV19 and TRBJ1-5): DGGITQSPKYLFRKEGQNVTLSCEQNLNHDAMYWYRQDPGQGLRLIYYSQIVNDFQKGDIAEGYSVSREKKESFPLTVTSAQKNPTAFYLCASSITGGNQPQHFGDGTRLSIL.

J is TRBJ2-2 and V is TRBV7-3; 10 bases are a match to TRBD2. V gave up 2 bases and J gave up 6 bases; unmatched junction bases: 6. Germline V gene sequence: CDR1 SGHTA, CDR2 FQGTGA. The CDR3 sequence is 16 residues long. Here the CDR3 reads CASSLQASGSSGELFF. Here the CDR3 DNA reads TGTGCCAGCAGCTTACAGGCTAGCGGGAGCTCCGGGGAGCTGTTTTTT.

The V call is TRBV29-1, the J call TRBJ2-5, with TRBD2 matching 8 bases. V was clipped by 6 bases and J by 5 bases; unmatched bases: 11. The CDR3 loop spans 14 amino acids. Looked up from germline, CDR1 is SQVTM and CDR2 is ANQGSEA. CDR3 in DNA: TGCAGCGTGGGGAAAGCGGGAGCGGGGGAGACCCAGTACTTC. This codes for CSVGKAGAGETQYF.

V is TRBV9 and J is TRBJ2-3, with TRBD1 matching 8 bases. V shed 3 bases and J 2 bases; nucleotides not matched to a gene: 5. Germline V gene sequence: CDR1 SGDLS, CDR2 YYNGEE. This CDR3 has 15 amino acids. CDR3 loop: CASSERTGSTDTQYF. CDR3 in DNA: TGTGCCAGCAGCGAGAGGACAGGGTCCACAGATACGCAGTATTTT.

The chain carries TRBV27 and TRBJ2-7, with TRBD2 matching 7 bases. The CDR3 length is 15 residues. Germline trimming cut 7 bases from V and 3 bases from J; bases unmatched to any gene: 12. In germline, CDR1 is MNHEY, CDR2 SMNVEV (reference sequence). CDR3 protein: CASTPGGSLDYEQYF. In DNA, the CDR3 is TGTGCCAGCACCCCCGGGGGGAGCCTAGACTACGAGCAGTACTTC.

V usage is TRBV7-2 and J usage is TRBJ1-5; 9 bases match TRBD1. The CDR3 sequence is 14 residues long. V was clipped by 5 bases and J by 9 bases; unmatched bases: 8. The germline CDR1 and CDR2 sequences are SGHTA and FQGNSA. Here the CDR3 DNA reads TGTGCCAGCAGCAAACAGGGGGCCGGGTGGCCCCAGCATTTT. Its protein is CASSKQGAGWPQHF.

The V gene is TRBV10-3, the J gene TRBJ2-1; 11 nucleotides align to TRBD2. The CDR3 totals 14 residues. With 6 bases clipped from V and 5 bases from J, the junction kept 3 bases outside the gene matches. Germline V gene sequence: CDR1 ENHRY, CDR2 SYGVKD. CDR3 in DNA: TGTGCCATCAGAGGGACTAGCGGCCACAATGAGCAGTTCTTC. Encoded protein: CAIRGTSGHNEQFF.